These 30 T cell receptor beta chains came from one sample sequenced in a study of tumor and adjacent non-tumor tissue in lung cancer. No cell sorting was done before RNA was extracted from the tissue. More than 3 cm separated this lung sample from the edge of the tumor. A modified ARM-PCR protocol with three rounds of nested PCR amplified TCRbeta. One entry per CDR3 protein results from TCRdb running MiXCR on the multiplex PCR reads. The table records some 99,000 distinct CDR3 sequences, about 64% of them present only once. The material sequenced was distant non-tumor lung tissue. These receptors all come from a man in his fifties or sixties with non-small cell lung cancer.

A remark on this clonotype: An end of the junction does not agree with germline; a read error may underlie this. The chain combines TRBV4-1 with TRBJ2-2; D may be TRBD1 or TRBD2 (5 bases each). Germline loops: CDR1 MGHRA, CDR2 YSYEKL. CDR3 length: 16 amino acids. The CDR3 loop is CASSQGQGAAARELFF. The CDR3 DNA is TGCGCCAGCAGCCAAGGGCAAGGAGCCGCCGCCAGGGAGTTGTTTTTT.

The V gene is TRBV29-1, the J gene TRBJ2-5; the D is unclear. CDR3 length: 11 amino acids. Deletions cut 6 bases from V and 5 bases from J, with 10 bases between. Germline V CDR1 and CDR2: SQVTM, ANQGSEA. The CDR3 here is CSVVLGETQYF. In nucleotides, the CDR3 is TGCAGCGTGGTCCTGGGGGAGACCCAGTACTTC.

Comment on this clonotype: A junction boundary mismatches the germline segment, possibly from a read error. This sequence joins TRBV12-3 or TRBV12-4 and TRBJ2-3; D possibly corresponds to TRBD2 (8 bases). The CDR3 contains 19 residues. DNA for the CDR3: TGTGCCGGCACCGACCCGGGGGGGGCAGGGGGATGGAGCACAGATACGCAGTTTTTT. As protein: CAGTDPGGAGGWSTDTQFF.

As for this clonotype: Compared with germline, one end of the junction differs, possibly owing to a read error. The chain is built from TRBV20-1 and TRBJ2-7, with TRBD2 matching over 7 bases. This CDR3 comprises 16 residues. Germline loops: CDR1 DFQATT, CDR2 SNEGSKA (reference sequence). CDR3 sequence reads: CSVRTLLTGGGYEQYF. CDR3 sequence (DNA): TGCAGTGTTAGAACCCTGCTCACGGGGGGTGGCTACGAGCAGTACTTC.

Ten or more counts support this clonotype. The V call is TRBV6-2 or TRBV6-3, the J call TRBJ2-1; a possible D gene is TRBD2 (5 bases). The CDR3 runs to 18 residues. Germline V gives CDR1 MNHEY, CDR2 SVGEGT. With 1 base removed from V and 7 bases from J, the gap between germline ends came to 23 bases. The DNA for the CDR3 is TGTGCCAGCAGTTACTTGGCGGGCCGCGGAAATCGCGGGAATGAGCAGTTCTTC. Translation gives CASSYLAGRGNRGNEQFF.

This clonotype was counted many times. The chain has TRBV4-2 and TRBJ2-6; 13 positions match TRBD2. The V gene's germline CDR1 is LGHNA and CDR2 YNFKEQ. The J segment lost 2 bases and the V segment lost 4 bases, leaving 2 bases of the junction unmatched. The CDR3 length is 17 residues. In nucleotides, the CDR3 is TGTGCCAGCAGCCCACTAGCGGGAGGGCCTGGGGCCAACGTCCTGACTTTC. Translated, it gives CASSPLAGGPGANVLTF.

Regarding this clonotype: One junction end disagrees with the germline gene, perhaps due to a read error. V is TRBV20-1 and J is TRBJ1-5, with D possibly TRBD1 on 6 matching bases. This CDR3 has 14 amino acids. The V gene's germline CDR1 is DFQATT and CDR2 SNEGSKA (reference sequence). CDR3 coding DNA: TGCAGTGTTAGAGATGGGGGGCACAATCAGCCCCAGCATTTT. As protein: CSVRDGGHNQPQHF.

Turning to this clonotype: The CDR3 ends on some other residue instead of the conserved phenylalanine or tryptophan, so this is likely a read error. Because the CDR3's place on the DNA is in doubt, the DNA is left out and the CDR3 is given as listed by TCRdb. The rearrangement joins TRBV7-9 to TRBJ2-1. Germline V gene sequence: CDR1 SEHNR, CDR2 FQNEAQ (reference sequence). Including both end residues, the CDR3 is 15 amino acids long. This CDR3 is CASSLVGGGGNEQLL.

Worth noting for this clonotype: Germline is not matched at one junction end, which may reflect a read error. The CDR3 DNA is TGTGCCAGCAGTTTCCACGGGACTAGCGGCACTGATACGCAGTATTTT. Its translation is CASSFHGTSGTDTQYF. The rearrangement joins TRBV12-3 or TRBV12-4 to TRBJ2-3, with TRBD2 matching 11 bases. This CDR3 contains 16 residues.

V is TRBV20-1 and J is TRBJ2-7; D uncertain. With 6 bases removed from V and 7 bases from J, the gap between germline ends came to 19 bases. CDR3 length: 13 amino acids. Germline CDR1 DFQATT, CDR2 SNEGSKA (reference sequence). CDR3 amino acids: CSAKPDVYPEQYF. In DNA, the CDR3 is TGCAGTGCCAAACCCGACGTGTACCCTGAGCAGTACTTC.

This clonotype appeared a few times. The chain couples TRBV28 to TRBJ1-6, with unresolved D. Germline V CDR1 and CDR2: MDHEN, SYDVKM. V was trimmed by 3 bases and J by 6 bases, leaving 9 bases between them. The CDR3 is 14 residues long. The DNA for the CDR3 is TGTGCCAGCAGTTTCGGGAGAGGTAATTCACCCCTCCACTTT. This encodes CASSFGRGNSPLHF.

With respect to this clonotype: This may come from a read error, since a much larger clone is one base off. The chain is built from TRBV6-6 and TRBJ2-2, with 9 bases lining up with TRBD2. The CDR3 is 17 residues long. Germline V gives CDR1 MNHNY, CDR2 SVGAGI (reference sequence). The J segment lost 2 bases and the V segment lost 6 bases, leaving 10 bases of the junction unmatched. The CDR3 protein is CASSAAGRGGNTGELFF. DNA for the CDR3: TGTGCCAGCAGCGCCGCGGGGCGGGGGGGCAACACCGGGGAGCTGTTTTTT.

This clonotype has a count of ten or more. V gene TRBV20-1 combines with J gene TRBJ1-5, with no clear D. Germline-derived CDR1 and CDR2 are DFQATT and SNEGSKA (reference sequence). The V end lost 6 bases, the J end lost 2 bases, and 14 bases lay between the germline ends. The CDR3 length is 14 residues. The CDR3 DNA follows: TGCAGTGCAAGGACGGACCGAGGCAATCAGCCCCAGCATTTT. This codes for CSARTDRGNQPQHF.

About this clonotype itself: This clone may be a read error of a much larger clone one base away. The final CDR3 position lacks the conserved phenylalanine or tryptophan, pointing to a likely read error. The chain carries TRBV5-6 and TRBJ2-2, with D perhaps TRBD2 (6 bases). The V end lost 4 bases, the J end lost 7 bases, and 8 bases lay between the germline ends. This CDR3 region has 12 residues. CDR1 and CDR2 from the germline V gene are SGHDT and YYEEEE. The chain's CDR3 is CASSKGLGELFL. CDR3 DNA sequence: TGTGCCAGCAGCAAGGGACTCGGGGAGCTGTTTTTA.

Concerning this clonotype: This may come from a read error, since a much larger clone is one base off. The chain has TRBV12-3 or TRBV12-4 and TRBJ2-7; 10 bases are a match to TRBD2. The CDR3 extends over 16 amino acids. CDR3 region: CASSDQGLATAYEQHF. The CDR3 nucleotides read TGTGCCAGCAGTGACCAGGGACTAGCGACCGCCTACGAGCAGCACTTC.

As concerns this clonotype: Sequence at one end of the junction differs from germline and may be a read error. The chain carries TRBV11-2 and TRBJ2-1; 9 nucleotides match TRBD1. The CDR3 loop spans 15 amino acids. Germline CDR1 and CDR2: SGHAT and FQNNGV. Here the CDR3 DNA reads TGTGCCAGCAGCTTAGTTATGACAGGGGGAAATGAGCAGTTTTTC. Translation: CASSLVMTGGNEQFF. Complete variable domain (other parts from reference TRBV11-2 and TRBJ2-1): EAGVAQSPRYKIIEKRQSVAFWCNPISGHATLYWYQQILGQGPKLLIQFQNNGVVDDSQLPKDRFSAERLKGVDSTLKIQPAKLEDSAVYLCASSLVMTGGNEQFFGPGTRLTVL.

This clonotype was observed many times. This rearrangement joins TRBV19 to TRBJ1-1, with D tentatively TRBD1 (6 bases). The germline gives CDR1 LNHDA, CDR2 SQIVND (reference sequence). The CDR3 loop spans 16 amino acids. V lost 3 bases, J lost 3 bases, and 17 bases lay in between. The CDR3 DNA sequence: TGTGCCAGTAGTATTTTAAGACAGGCCGGGGACACTGAAGCTTTCTTT. As protein: CASSILRQAGDTEAFF.

Points on this clonotype: A much larger clone differs by one base, so this may be a read error. V and J are TRBV6-6 and TRBJ1-5; D is possibly TRBD1 (5 bases). The CDR3 extends over 12 amino acids. Per the germline V gene, CDR1 is MNHNY and CDR2 is SVGAGI (reference sequence). Written as DNA, the CDR3 is TGTGCCAGCGAGCAGGGAGCTCAGTCCCAGCATTTT. Amino acids: CASEQGAQSQHF.

This clonotype was recorded once. J is TRBJ1-3 and V is TRBV7-9, with D hard to call. Germline loops: CDR1 SEHNR, CDR2 FQNEAQ (reference sequence). The V end lost 4 bases, the J end lost 0 bases, and 13 bases lay between the germline ends. The CDR3 spans 16 residues. CDR3 sequence reads: CASSYHRAFSGNTIYF. CDR3 nucleotide sequence: TGTGCCAGCAGCTATCATAGGGCCTTCTCTGGAAACACCATATATTTT.

Comment on this clonotype: The germline gene is not matched at one end of the junction; a read error may be the cause. V and J are TRBV6-6 and TRBJ1-5; perhaps TRBD1 as D (5 bases). The CDR3 sequence is 17 residues long. Per germline, CDR1 MNHNY and CDR2 SVGAGI (reference sequence). The CDR3 here is CGSSYGGAGLSNQPQHF. DNA for the CDR3: TGTGGCAGCAGTTACGGTGGGGCAGGGTTGAGCAATCAACCCCAGCATTTT.

About this clonotype: A much larger clone differs from this one at a single base, so this may be a read error. This chain links TRBV6-2 or TRBV6-3 with TRBJ1-5; TRBD1 aligns across 9 bases. Germline CDR1 reads MNHEY; CDR2 reads SVGEGT. The V segment lost 6 bases and the J segment 6 bases; nucleotides outside the gene matches: 9. The CDR3 is 15 residues long. The CDR3: CASRDRDRVSQPQHF. DNA for the CDR3: TGTGCCAGCAGGGACCGGGACAGGGTCAGTCAGCCCCAGCATTTT.

Turning to this clonotype: The junction does not match germline at one end; this may be a read error. This sequence joins TRBV4-2 and TRBJ2-4; 7 bases match TRBD2. Germline V gene sequence: CDR1 LGHNA, CDR2 YNFKEQ. The CDR3 runs 19 residues. The CDR3 sequence: CVSSQEQASGSLAKNTQYF. The CDR3 coding sequence is TGTGTCAGCAGCCAAGAGCAGGCTAGCGGATCGTTAGCCAAAAACACTCAGTACTTC.

The chain has TRBV19 and TRBJ2-1; D is unresolved. Trimming removed 0 bases at V and 1 base at J, with 13 bases between. This CDR3 contains 17 residues. Germline assignment: CDR1 LNHDA and CDR2 SQIVND (reference sequence). CDR3 in DNA: TGTGCCAGTAGTATAGAGAAGGACCGAGCATCCTACAATGAGCAGTTCTTC. Its translation: CASSIEKDRASYNEQFF. Filled out from reference TRBV19 and TRBJ2-1, the complete variable domain reads DGGITQSPKYLFRKEGQNVTLSCEQNLNHDAMYWYRQDPGQGLRLIYYSQIVNDFQKGDIAEGYSVSREKKESFPLTVTSAQKNPTAFYLCASSIEKDRASYNEQFFGPGTRLTVL.

The rearrangement joins TRBV29-1 to TRBJ2-1; D is perhaps TRBD1 or TRBD2 (6 bases each). Germline values: CDR1 SQVTM, CDR2 ANQGSEA. The CDR3 extends over 13 amino acids. V was trimmed by 3 bases and J by 15 bases, leaving 21 bases between them. The CDR3 is CSVDGGGELVRFF. For the CDR3, the DNA is TGCAGCGTTGACGGGGGCGGGGAACTAGTACGGTTCTTC.

Note on this clonotype: With a much larger clone just one base away, this may be a read error. The rearrangement uses TRBV5-6 and TRBJ2-7, with 8 bases lining up with TRBD1. Germline assignment: CDR1 SGHDT and CDR2 YYEEEE. The V and J ends lost 1 base and 6 bases, in that order; junction bases with no gene match: 6. This CDR3 spans 14 amino acids. DNA for the CDR3: TGTGCCAGCAGCTTGACAGGGGGTCGCTTCGAGCAGTACTTC. Translating gives CASSLTGGRFEQYF.

This clonotype was recorded many times. The V call is TRBV11-2, the J call TRBJ2-1, with D possibly matching TRBD2 (6 bases). Germline CDR1 is SGHAT and CDR2 is FQNNGV. Trimming pared 5 bases from V and 8 bases from J, leaving 19 bases between. The CDR3 has 15 amino acids. This CDR3 reads CASSPHRGMRDEQFF. CDR3 in DNA: TGTGCCAGCAGCCCGCACCGGGGGATGAGGGATGAGCAGTTCTTC.

With regard to this clonotype: Lacking the conserved final phenylalanine or tryptophan, this CDR3 likely reflects a read error. The chain employs TRBV20-1 and TRBJ1-2; TRBD1 agrees at 8 bases. Germline V gene sequence: CDR1 DFQATT, CDR2 SNEGSKA (reference sequence). Losses at the gene ends were 2 bases for V and 4 bases for J; bases not matched to a gene: 3. The CDR3 runs 13 residues. CDR3 DNA: TGCAGTGCTAGACATACAGGGGGCTATGGCTACACCTTA. It is translated as CSARHTGGYGYTL.

As concerns this clonotype: One end of the junction does not line up with germline, which may come from a read error. The genes are TRBV10-3 and TRBJ2-3, with TRBD2 as a possible D gene (6 bases). Germline-derived CDR1 and CDR2 are ENHRY and SYGVKD. The CDR3 contains 16 residues. The CDR3 DNA follows: TGTGCCATAAAAGACGATTGGGGGGATGGCACATATACGCAGTATTTT. Residues: CAIKDDWGDGTYTQYF.

DNA of the CDR3: TGTGCCAGCAGCTTAGCCCCGGGACTAGAGGGACCCCTCTGGGTCTACAATGAGCAGTTCTTC. Protein sequence: CASSLAPGLEGPLWVYNEQFF. This chain joins TRBV7-9 and TRBJ2-1; TRBD2 agrees at 8 bases. V lost 0 bases and J lost 3; bases outside the gene matches: 19. This CDR3 is 21 amino acids long. Germline lookup yields CDR1 SEHNR and CDR2 FQNEAQ (reference sequence).

Points on this clonotype: A read error may be the cause here, since a much bigger clone is one base away. The chain combines TRBV5-1 with TRBJ1-2, with 9 positions matching TRBD1. Trimming took 3 bases from V and 4 from J; bases not matched to a gene: 7. Per the germline V gene, CDR1 is SGHRS and CDR2 is YFSETQ. The CDR3 spans 15 residues. For the CDR3, the DNA is TGCGCCAGCAGCTGGGGACAGGGCCATGCCTATGGCTACACCTTC. It specifies CASSWGQGHAYGYTF.